This note documents a single T cell receptor beta chain sequence. Its antigen is unknown. This sample was taken from a study of CD8+CD57+ T cells in acquired aplastic anemia. The TCR beta profiling, which covered VDJ combination and CDR3 sequence, was carried out using genomic DNA as the template. Via MiXCR, TCRdb re-called the reads, giving one row per CDR3 protein. The repertoire has around 180,000 distinct CDR3 sequences, around 66% of them found once; the top ten carry around 45%. This CDR3 contains 16 residues. CDR1 and CDR2 (germline): SSHAT, FNYEAQ (reference sequence). V was pared by 3 bases and J by 1 base, with 8 bases of the junction left unmatched. Study-level points and caveats: Around 27 was the count of CD8+ CDR3 sequences that patients shared with controls. No significant difference in CD8+ Simpson's diversity was found between patients and controls.

The chain is built from TRBV7-7 and TRBJ2-5, with 7 bases identical to TRBD2. Sequencing was done on a sample of sorted CD4+, CD8+, or CD8+CD57+ T cells (not recorded which) from PBMCs. The source is a human donor with severe aplastic anemia or a healthy control (not recorded which). The CDR3 protein is CASSLGGAGSQETQYF. CDR3 in DNA: TGTGCCAGCAGCTTGGGGGGAGCGGGGTCCCAAGAGACCCAGTACTTC.